These 32 T cell receptor beta chains came from one sample sequenced in a study of blood T cell repertoires in COVID-19. Data came from immunoSEQ multiplex PCR; TCRdb stores just in-frame clones and leaves some out. The table has 180,000 or so clones, approximately 80% seen once. Sequenced: peripheral blood. These receptors were taken from a human donor with acute or convalescent COVID-19. The donor label of this sample is uncertain.

The CDR3 DNA reads as TGTGCCAGCAGCCAACGGGACAGGGCGCCTGAAAAACTGTTTTTT. Translated, it gives CASSQRDRAPEKLFF. This chain joins TRBV3-1 (or the pseudogene TRBV3-2) and TRBJ1-4; 9 positions agree with TRBD1. The V gene's germline CDR1 is LGHDT and CDR2 YNNKEL (reference sequence). The CDR3 totals 15 residues. The junction had 5 bases not matched to a gene; V was cut back by 2 bases and J by 7 bases.

V and J are TRBV5-6 and TRBJ1-6; 7 positions match TRBD1. Germline loops: CDR1 SGHDT, CDR2 YYEEEE. The CDR3 covers 15 residues. Unmatched junction bases numbered 3, after V lost 1 base and J lost 5 bases. The CDR3 sequence: CASSLRGTDNSPLHF. The CDR3 DNA follows: TGTGCCAGCAGCTTGAGGGGGACAGATAATTCACCCCTCCACTTT.

CDR3 DNA: TGCGCCAGCAGTGGACAGGGAAGGAACACTGAAGCTTTCTTT. This translates into CASSGQGRNTEAFF. V gene TRBV5-1 combines with J gene TRBJ1-1; TRBD1 agrees at 8 bases. Germline V gene lookup returns CDR1 SGHRS and CDR2 YFSETQ. This CDR3 comprises 14 residues. With V trimmed by 5 bases and J by 1 base, 4 bases remained unmatched.

The chain has TRBV19 and TRBJ1-1; weak D call: TRBD1 (6 bases). In germline, CDR1 is LNHDA, CDR2 SQIVND (reference sequence). Between the trimmed V and J ends, which lost 7 bases and 5 bases, there was a span of 17 bases. The CDR3 spans 14 residues. This CDR3 reads CASTTLGARTEAFF. The CDR3 DNA reads as TGTGCCAGTACCACTTTGGGGGCAAGGACTGAAGCTTTCTTT.

The chain is built from TRBV7-2 and TRBJ2-5; tentative D call: TRBD2 (5 bases). The CDR3 is 13 amino acids. Trimming shortened V by 2 bases and J by 4 bases, and 8 bases separated the two germline ends. The germline V gene encodes CDR1 SGHTA and CDR2 FQGNSA. The CDR3 reads CASSLFGRETQYF. The CDR3 DNA reads TGTGCCAGCAGCTTATTTGGGAGAGAGACCCAGTACTTC.

This chain joins TRBV5-1 and TRBJ1-1, with 9 bases lining up with TRBD1. V was clipped by 4 bases and J by 6 bases; unmatched bases: 7. CDR1 is SGHRS and CDR2 is YFSETQ in the germline V gene. The CDR3 contains 14 residues. This chain's CDR3 is CASSVGTGRAEAFF. The CDR3 nucleotides are TGCGCCAGCAGCGTCGGGACAGGGAGGGCTGAAGCTTTCTTT.

The chain recombines TRBV3-1 (or the pseudogene TRBV3-2) with TRBJ1-1, with 7 bases lining up with TRBD1. Germline CDR1 and CDR2: LGHDT and YNNKEL (reference sequence). CDR3 length: 13 residues. With V trimmed by 2 bases and J by 11 bases, 8 bases remained unmatched. The CDR3 coding sequence is TGTGCCAGCAGCCAACGGGACAGCCGGTCGGCTTTCTTT. Encoded protein: CASSQRDSRSAFF.

With respect to this clone: Germline and junction disagree at one end, which may indicate a read error. The V call is TRBV3-1 (or the pseudogene TRBV3-2), the J call TRBJ1-5, with TRBD1 as a possible D gene (6 bases). This CDR3 contains 16 residues. The germline V gene encodes CDR1 LGHDT and CDR2 YNNKEL (reference sequence). CDR3 bases: TGTGCCAGCAGTCAAGGACTCCAGGGGAGCAATCAGCCCCAGCATTTT. Its translation: CASSQGLQGSNQPQHF.

About this clone: Other nucleotide sequences from this sample produce the same CDR3. CDR3 region: CAIAGATNEKLFF. The CDR3, as DNA: TGTGCCATAGCAGGGGCAACTAATGAAAAACTGTTTTTT. The chain couples TRBV10-3 to TRBJ1-4, with D maybe TRBD1 (6 bases). Between the trimmed V and J ends, which lost 9 bases and 0 bases, there was a span of 8 bases. Germline V gene lookup returns CDR1 ENHRY and CDR2 SYGVKD. This CDR3 has 13 amino acids.

The chain is built from TRBV5-1 and TRBJ1-2, with TRBD1 as a possible D gene (6 bases). The germline CDR1 and CDR2 sequences are SGHRS and YFSETQ. The CDR3 has 14 residues. V dropped 0 bases and J dropped 7 bases, with 13 bases sitting between them. For the CDR3, the DNA is TGCGCCAGCAGCTTGGTGGGGGCAGGCGGTGGCTACACCTTC. Amino acids: CASSLVGAGGGYTF.

A few counts support this clone. The J gene is TRBJ2-7, the V gene TRBV5-4; 10 bases align to TRBD2. The CDR3 extends over 14 amino acids. V lost 3 bases to trimming and J lost 4 bases; unmatched junction nucleotides: 4. The V gene's germline CDR1 is SGHNT and CDR2 YYREEE (reference sequence). CDR3 in amino acids: CASSSKREGYEQYF. The CDR3 DNA reads as TGTGCCAGCAGCTCGAAGCGGGAGGGGTACGAGCAGTACTTC.

The rearrangement joins TRBV5-1 to TRBJ2-1; D is perhaps TRBD2 (6 bases). Germline V gives CDR1 SGHRS, CDR2 YFSETQ. This CDR3 has 15 amino acids. V was cut by 4 bases and J by 4 bases, with 15 bases left in between. The CDR3 protein is CASSPSGEGYNEQFF. The CDR3 DNA reads as TGCGCCAGCAGCCCCTCGGGAGAGGGTTACAATGAGCAGTTCTTC.

This clone was counted once. The gene calls are TRBV25-1 and TRBJ2-7; 8 nucleotides match TRBD2. This CDR3 contains 14 residues. Per the germline V gene, CDR1 is MGHDK and CDR2 is SYGVNS. J was trimmed by 2 bases and V by 8 bases; bases with no gene match: 8. CDR3 region: CASGRGGQTYEQYF. The CDR3 nucleotides read TGTGCCAGCGGCCGGGGGGGACAAACCTACGAGCAGTACTTC.

This sequence joins TRBV9 and TRBJ2-7; 9 bases align to TRBD2. Losses at the gene ends were 0 bases for V and 4 bases for J; bases not matched to a gene: 8. There are 16 residues in the CDR3. CDR1 and CDR2 from the germline V gene are SGDLS and YYNGEE. The CDR3 DNA follows: TGTGCCAGCAGCGTAGGTCTAGCGGGAACTCAGTACGAGCAGTACTTC. Encoded protein: CASSVGLAGTQYEQYF.

This chain joins TRBV7-9 and TRBJ1-5, with D maybe TRBD1 (5 bases). Looked up from germline, CDR1 is SEHNR and CDR2 is FQNEAQ (reference sequence). Trimming removed 0 bases from V and 2 bases from J, with 14 bases in between. CDR3 size: 17 residues. The CDR3 spells CASSLASPGFGNQPQHF. DNA for the CDR3: TGTGCCAGCAGCTTAGCGTCCCCAGGGTTCGGCAATCAGCCCCAGCATTTT.

This clone was observed a few times. The chain recombines TRBV18 with TRBJ1-2; tentatively, D is TRBD1 (6 bases). V lost 4 bases and J 7 bases, leaving 10 bases between the germline ends. The CDR3 loop spans 12 amino acids. Germline lookup yields CDR1 KGHSH and CDR2 LQKENI. The CDR3 bases are TGTGCCAGCTCACACAGGGTTAGTGGCTACACCTTC. Its translation: CASSHRVSGYTF.

The V gene is TRBV7-2, the J gene TRBJ1-2; TRBD1 matches at 7 bases. CDR3 size: 13 residues. Germline V gives CDR1 SGHTA, CDR2 FQGNSA. The ends lost 6 bases at V and 6 bases at J; junction bases unmatched: 7. The CDR3 DNA reads TGTGCCAGCAGTTCAGACAGGGTAGATGGCTACACCTTC. Translation: CASSSDRVDGYTF.

The chain links TRBV18 to TRBJ2-3, with D possibly being TRBD1 (5 bases). The CDR3 has 15 residues. Trimming removed 5 bases from V and 6 bases from J, with 18 bases in between. Germline CDR1 is KGHSH and CDR2 is LQKENI. The CDR3 region is CASSLQDSVIDTQYF. The CDR3, as DNA: TGTGCCAGCTCATTACAGGATTCTGTCATCGATACGCAGTATTTT.

This chain joins TRBV27 and TRBJ2-7, with D possibly matching TRBD2 (6 bases). The germline V gene encodes CDR1 MNHEY and CDR2 SMNVEV (reference sequence). V lost 0 bases and J 5 bases, leaving 20 bases between the germline ends. This CDR3 comprises 17 residues. Here the CDR3 DNA reads TGTGCCAGCAGTTTATCCTTCGGGCTGGGAGGCGGCCACGAGCAGTACTTC. Protein product: CASSLSFGLGGGHEQYF.

The chain has TRBV28 and TRBJ1-1; 7 bases are shared with TRBD1. Germline CDR1 is MDHEN and CDR2 is SYDVKM. V shed 6 bases, J shed 1 base, and the junction held 5 bases outside the gene matches. This CDR3 region has 14 residues. The CDR3: CASRAGGKNTEAFF. DNA for the CDR3: TGTGCCAGCAGGGCAGGGGGAAAGAACACTGAAGCTTTCTTT.

This rearrangement joins TRBV5-1 to TRBJ2-1; 10 nucleotides line up with TRBD2. In germline, CDR1 is SGHRS, CDR2 YFSETQ. The CDR3 consists of 14 residues. Germline trimming cut 3 bases from V and 9 bases from J; bases unmatched to any gene: 6. CDR3 coding DNA: TGCGCCAGCAGCTGGACTAGCGGTCTGGGTGAGCAGTTCTTC. Amino acids: CASSWTSGLGEQFF.

The chain links TRBV5-5 to TRBJ2-7; TRBD2 aligns across 7 bases. Germline lookup yields CDR1 SGHKS and CDR2 YYEKEE (reference sequence). The CDR3 loop spans 14 amino acids. V was clipped by 2 bases and J by 7 bases; unmatched bases: 9. Here the CDR3 DNA reads TGTGCCAGCAGCTTTCGGGGCGGGGGAGGTGAGCAGTACTTC. Amino acid sequence: CASSFRGGGGEQYF. Filled out from reference TRBV5-5 and TRBJ2-7, the complete variable domain reads DAGVTQSPTHLIKTRGQQVTLRCSPISGHKSVSWYQQVLGQGPQFIFQYYEKEERGRGNFPDRFSARQFPNYSSELNVNALLLGDSALYLCASSFRGGGGEQYFGPGTRLTVT.

Concerning this clone itself: At the DNA level, this CDR3 is encoded by other sequences in the same sample as well. The chain is built from TRBV7-9 and TRBJ1-1; 9 bases align to TRBD1. Trimming removed 3 bases from V and 1 base from J; junction bases left unmatched: 3. The CDR3 consists of 15 residues. Germline-derived CDR1 and CDR2 are SEHNR and FQNEAQ (reference sequence). The CDR3 sequence: CASSLGTGTNTEAFF. CDR3 DNA sequence: TGTGCCAGCAGCTTGGGGACAGGGACGAACACTGAAGCTTTCTTT.

This clone was detected a few times. CDR3 sequence: CASSKTSGSVNEQFF. CDR3 DNA sequence: TGTGCCAGTAGTAAAACTAGCGGGAGCGTCAATGAGCAGTTCTTC. V usage is TRBV19 and J usage is TRBJ2-1; 11 bases match TRBD2. V was clipped by 4 bases and J by 6 bases; unmatched bases: 5. This CDR3 is built from 15 residues. Per germline, CDR1 LNHDA and CDR2 SQIVND (reference sequence). The full variable domain, its missing parts supplied by reference TRBV19 and TRBJ2-1, is DGGITQSPKYLFRKEGQNVTLSCEQNLNHDAMYWYRQDPGQGLRLIYYSQIVNDFQKGDIAEGYSVSREKKESFPLTVTSAQKNPTAFYLCASSKTSGSVNEQFFGPGTRLTVL.

The chain couples TRBV9 to TRBJ2-1; 14 bases map to TRBD2. The V segment lost 0 bases and the J segment 9 bases; nucleotides outside the gene matches: 11. Germline CDR1 is SGDLS and CDR2 is YYNGEE. The CDR3 covers 18 residues. This CDR3 reads CASSVGPGGTSGSGEQFF. The CDR3 DNA follows: TGTGCCAGCAGCGTAGGTCCTGGGGGGACTAGCGGGAGCGGTGAGCAGTTCTTC.

This chain uses TRBV29-1 with TRBJ1-5; a possible D gene is TRBD1 (5 bases). The V end was cut by 4 bases, the J end by 10 bases, with 11 bases between. CDR1 is SQVTM, CDR2 ANQGSEA, per germline. The CDR3 has 11 residues. DNA for the CDR3: TGCAGCGTTGGTTGGGACTTCCCCCAGCATTTT. Its translation: CSVGWDFPQHF.

The rearrangement links TRBV29-1 to TRBJ2-1; TRBD1 is a possible D gene (6 bases). CDR3 length equals 14 residues. Trimming took off 3 bases at V and 9 bases at J, with 18 bases between the two ends. Germline V gene lookup returns CDR1 SQVTM and CDR2 ANQGSEA. The CDR3 region is CSVDRAGVRREQFF. The CDR3 nucleotides are TGCAGCGTTGACAGGGCAGGGGTAAGACGTGAGCAGTTCTTC.

The chain couples TRBV3-1 (or the pseudogene TRBV3-2) to TRBJ2-3; D is undetermined. CDR3 length: 12 amino acids. Germline V gene sequence: CDR1 LGHDT, CDR2 YNNKEL (reference sequence). The V and J ends lost 8 bases and 2 bases respectively, with 8 bases between them. The CDR3 reads CASRGATDTQYF. The CDR3 coding sequence is TGTGCCAGCCGCGGAGCCACAGATACGCAGTATTTT.

The chain couples TRBV10-3 to TRBJ2-7, with 8 bases identical to TRBD1. The CDR3 consists of 13 residues. Germline V gene data show CDR1 as ENHRY and CDR2 as SYGVKD. The V gene end was trimmed by 6 bases and the J gene end by 6 bases; junction bases not matched to a gene: 7. In nucleotides, the CDR3 is TGTGCCATCAGAGAGACAGGGGCTTCCGAGCAGTACTTC. Translated, it gives CAIRETGASEQYF.

V usage is TRBV6-2 or TRBV6-3 and J usage is TRBJ2-1, with 13 positions matching TRBD2. Germline V gene sequence: CDR1 MNHEY, CDR2 SVGEGT. The ends lost 0 bases at V and 3 bases at J; junction bases unmatched: 8. CDR3 size: 19 residues. CDR3 sequence (DNA): TGTGCCAGCAGTTACTCACTAGCGGGAGGGCCATCTTACTACAATGAGCAGTTCTTC. The encoded protein is CASSYSLAGGPSYYNEQFF.

The gene calls are TRBV3-1 (or the pseudogene TRBV3-2) and TRBJ2-1; 7 positions agree with TRBD2. Trimming removed 1 base from V and 9 bases from J; junction bases left unmatched: 9. The germline CDR1 and CDR2 sequences are LGHDT and YNNKEL (reference sequence). The length of the CDR3 is 15 residues. The CDR3 coding sequence is TGTGCCAGCAGCCAAGTGGCGGGAGTCCTTATTGAGCAGTTCTTC. It encodes CASSQVAGVLIEQFF.

The chain employs TRBV7-2 and TRBJ1-2; D is unclear. This CDR3 has 15 amino acids. V dropped 3 bases and J dropped 0 bases, with 11 bases sitting between them. Germline CDR1 is SGHTA and CDR2 is FQGNSA. The CDR3 protein is CASSFSREANYGYTF. The CDR3 DNA follows: TGTGCCAGCAGCTTTTCACGGGAAGCTAACTATGGCTACACCTTC.